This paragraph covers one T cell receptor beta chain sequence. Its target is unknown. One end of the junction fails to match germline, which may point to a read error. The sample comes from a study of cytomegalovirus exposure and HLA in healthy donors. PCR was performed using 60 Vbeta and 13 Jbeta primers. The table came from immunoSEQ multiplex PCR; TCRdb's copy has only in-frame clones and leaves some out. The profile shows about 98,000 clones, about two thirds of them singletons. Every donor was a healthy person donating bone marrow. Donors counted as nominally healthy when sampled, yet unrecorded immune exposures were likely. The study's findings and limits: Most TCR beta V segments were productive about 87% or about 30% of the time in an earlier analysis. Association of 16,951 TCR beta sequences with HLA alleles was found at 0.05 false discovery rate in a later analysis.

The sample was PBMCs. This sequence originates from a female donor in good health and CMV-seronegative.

DNA of the CDR3: TGTGCCAGCAGGGATAGCAATCAGCCCCAGAATTTT. Translating gives CASRDSNQPQNF. The chain employs TRBV2 and TRBJ1-5; no clear D. Germline assignment: CDR1 SNHLY and CDR2 FYNNEI. The CDR3 runs to 12 residues. Supplemented by reference TRBV2 and TRBJ1-5, the full variable domain reads EPEVTQTPSHQVTQMGQEVILRCVPISNHLYFYWYRQILGQKVEFLVSFYNNEISEKSEIFDDQFSVERPDGSNFTLKIRSTKLEDSAMYFCASRDSNQPQNFGDGTRLSIL.